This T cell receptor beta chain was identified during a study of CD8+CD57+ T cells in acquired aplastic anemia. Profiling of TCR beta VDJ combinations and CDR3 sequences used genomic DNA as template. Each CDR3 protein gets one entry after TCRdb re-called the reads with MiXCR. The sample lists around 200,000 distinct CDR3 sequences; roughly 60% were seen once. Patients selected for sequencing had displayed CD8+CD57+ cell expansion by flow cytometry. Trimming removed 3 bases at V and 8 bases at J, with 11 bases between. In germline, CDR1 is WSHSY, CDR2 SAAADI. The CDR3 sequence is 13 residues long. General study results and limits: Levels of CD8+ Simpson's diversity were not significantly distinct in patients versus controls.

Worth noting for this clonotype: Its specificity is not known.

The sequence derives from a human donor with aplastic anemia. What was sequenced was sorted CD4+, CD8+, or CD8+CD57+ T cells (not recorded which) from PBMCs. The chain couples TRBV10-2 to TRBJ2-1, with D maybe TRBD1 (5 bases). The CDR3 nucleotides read TGCGCCAGCAGTGAATCAGGGAACGATGAGCAGTTCTTC. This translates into CASSESGNDEQFF.